A selection of T cell receptor beta chains follows, all from one sample in a study of cytomegalovirus exposure and HLA in healthy donors. Only in-frame clones appear in the TCRdb table, and some are missing; sequencing was by immunoSEQ multiplex PCR. Of 150,000 to 200,000 clones in the sample, about three quarters were seen once. Sequencing was performed on PBMCs. The source is a girl aged 10 to 17 in good health and CMV-seronegative. CDR3s include the opening cysteine and the closing phenylalanine or tryptophan. The D gene is left open where the match is weak. Size values are once, few and many counts, or a class for expanded clones, and some rows have none.

NA TRBD1 TRBJ2-5 16 TRBV6-4 TGTGCCAGCGCTAGATACCCGGGACAGGGGATCGAGACCCAGTACTTC CASARYPGQGIETQYF
NA TRBD1 TRBJ2-2 15 TRBV19 TGTGCCAGTCTGACAGGGGGCAACATCGTGGGCAAGCTGTTTTTT CASLTGGNIVGKLFF
NA TRBD1 TRBJ1-2 12 TRBV6-5 TGTGCCAGCAGTCCCGGACAGGGGCGCTACACCTTC CASSPGQGRYTF
few TRBD1 TRBJ1-6 14 TRBV6-5 TGTGCCAGCAGTTTAGACAGGGGGCAATCACCCCTCCACTTT CASSLDRGQSPLHF
NA TRBD1 TRBJ2-3 17 TRBV18 TGTGCCAGCTCACCAGTGACAGGGGGTCAAGGCACAGATACGCAGTATTTT CASSPVTGGQGTDTQYF
NA NA TRBJ2-7 14 TRBV5-1 TGCGCCAGCAGCTTGGAGTTCTCGGTATACGAGCAGTACTTC CASSLEFSVYEQYF
few NA TRBJ1-2 13 TRBV5-1 TGCGCCAGCAGCTTGGAGGGGGACTATGGCTACACCTTC CASSLEGDYGYTF
NA TRBD1 TRBJ2-1 15 TRBV7-6 TGTGCCAGCAGCCCCTCCTACAGGGGTCGGAATGAGCAGTTCTTC CASSPSYRGRNEQFF
few TRBD1 TRBJ2-2 16 TRBV15 TGTGCCACCAGCAGAGGAACAGGGGCTGGTACCGGGGAGCTGTTTTTT CATSRGTGAGTGELFF
NA NA TRBJ1-5 14 TRBV10-3 TGTGCCATCAGTGAGTCTCGACCGGGGGAGCCCCAGCATTTT CAISESRPGEPQHF
few TRBD1 TRBJ1-6 13 TRBV27 TGTGCCAGCCTTGGGACAGTTGGATCACCCCTCCACTTT CASLGTVGSPLHF
NA TRBD2 TRBJ2-5 18 TRBV7-9 TGTGCCAGCAGCAACGAGGGACTAGCGGGGGGAGGAGGGGAGACCCAGTACTTC CASSNEGLAGGGGETQYF
NA TRBD1 TRBJ1-6 15 TRBV6-5 TGTGCCACCCGTTCTGTAACAGGGGGAAATTCACCCCTCCACTTT CATRSVTGGNSPLHF
NA TRBD1 TRBJ2-1 14 TRBV10-1 TGCGCCAGCACCCCGGGACAGGGATCCAATGAGCAGTTCTTC CASTPGQGSNEQFF
few NA TRBJ2-2 15 TRBV5-1 TGCGCCAGCAGCTTGGCAGTCCTCGACACCGGGGAGCTGTTTTTT CASSLAVLDTGELFF